A selection of T cell receptor beta chains follows, all from one sample in a study of post-analysis software for immune sequencing data. Each CDR3 protein gets one entry after TCRdb re-called the PCR reads with MiXCR. Among about 820,000 distinct CDR3 sequences listed, approximately 53% were seen once. Sequencing used blood. The receptors shown here come from a girl aged 5-17 years with multiple sclerosis. Each CDR3 is given with its conserved first and last residue. A D gene is named only where the DNA matches it firmly. Clone sizes are given selectively: once, few, many, or a class where the clone is expanded.

j_gene: TRBJ2-1
d_gene: -
v_gene: TRBV20-1
abundance: -
CDR3aa: CSAVPSGQGNEQFF
CDR3nt: TGCAGTGCCGTCCCTAGCGGTCAGGGGAATGAGCAGTTCTTC

j_gene: TRBJ2-1
d_gene: -
v_gene: TRBV6-5
abundance: -
CDR3aa: CASSYTVKQGKPYNEQFF
CDR3nt: TGTGCCAGCAGTTACACGGTCAAACAGGGCAAGCCCTACAATGAGCAGTTCTTC

j_gene: TRBJ2-1
d_gene: TRBD2
v_gene: TRBV5-1
abundance: -
CDR3aa: CASSSYASGRANEQFF
CDR3nt: TGCGCCAGCAGCTCCTATGCCAGCGGGAGGGCAAATGAGCAGTTCTTC

j_gene: TRBJ2-3
d_gene: -
v_gene: TRBV6-1
abundance: few
CDR3aa: CASIWPGTDTQYF
CDR3nt: TGTGCCAGCATTTGGCCGGGTACAGATACGCAGTATTTT

j_gene: TRBJ1-2
d_gene: TRBD1
v_gene: TRBV15
abundance: few
CDR3aa: CATTRTGNYGYTF
CDR3nt: TGTGCCACCACGCGGACAGGGAACTATGGCTACACCTTC

j_gene: TRBJ2-7
d_gene: TRBD2
v_gene: TRBV7-9
abundance: -
CDR3aa: CASSLLAGNYEQYF
CDR3nt: TGTGCCAGCAGCTTACTAGCGGGAAACTACGAGCAGTACTTC

j_gene: TRBJ2-7
d_gene: TRBD1
v_gene: TRBV12-5
abundance: -
CDR3aa: CASGSGTGWDEQYF
CDR3nt: TGTGCTAGTGGTTCGGGGACAGGTTGGGACGAGCAGTACTTC

j_gene: TRBJ2-5
d_gene: TRBD2
v_gene: TRBV29-1
abundance: -
CDR3aa: CSVEAAGLTGKETQYF
CDR3nt: TGCAGCGTTGAAGCCGCGGGACTAACGGGGAAAGAGACCCAGTACTTC

j_gene: TRBJ2-7
d_gene: -
v_gene: TRBV20-1
abundance: few
CDR3aa: CSARDTVPYEQYF
CDR3nt: TGCAGCGCTAGAGATACAGTTCCCTACGAGCAGTACTTC

j_gene: TRBJ2-1
d_gene: TRBD2
v_gene: TRBV20-1
abundance: -
CDR3aa: CSASHSGVHDNEQFF
CDR3nt: TGCAGTGCTAGTCACAGCGGGGTGCATGACAATGAGCAGTTCTTC

j_gene: TRBJ2-5
d_gene: TRBD2
v_gene: TRBV3-1
abundance: -
CDR3aa: CASSPFPGGKEQYF
CDR3nt: TGTGCCAGCAGCCCCTTCCCCGGGGGGAAGGAGCAGTACTTC

j_gene: TRBJ2-5
d_gene: -
v_gene: TRBV29-1
abundance: -
CDR3aa: CSVARDEETQYF
CDR3nt: TGCAGCGTTGCCCGGGATGAAGAGACCCAGTACTTC

j_gene: TRBJ2-7
d_gene: -
v_gene: TRBV15
abundance: -
CDR3aa: CATSRRRDRHPPFYEQYF
CDR3nt: TGTGCCACCAGCAGAAGACGGGACCGTCATCCCCCGTTCTACGAGCAGTACTTC

j_gene: TRBJ1-1
d_gene: -
v_gene: TRBV7-2
abundance: -
CDR3aa: CASSRVVNTEAFF
CDR3nt: TGTGCCAGCAGTCGGGTTGTGAACACTGAAGCTTTCTTT

j_gene: TRBJ2-4
d_gene: -
v_gene: TRBV7-9
abundance: -
CDR3aa: CASSLGRKNIQYF
CDR3nt: TGTGCCAGCAGCTTAGGCAGGAAAAACATTCAGTACTTC

j_gene: TRBJ2-7
d_gene: TRBD2
v_gene: TRBV27
abundance: -
CDR3aa: CASSPTSPPYEQYF
CDR3nt: TGTGCCAGCAGTCCGACTAGCCCACCCTACGAGCAGTACTTC

j_gene: TRBJ2-5
d_gene: TRBD2
v_gene: TRBV2
abundance: few
CDR3aa: CASSEAQRGGGNQETQYF
CDR3nt: TGTGCCAGCAGTGAGGCCCAGCGGGGGGGCGGTAATCAAGAGACCCAGTACTTC

j_gene: TRBJ2-1
d_gene: TRBD1
v_gene: TRBV15
abundance: -
CDR3aa: CATSRVRDRGDNEQFF
CDR3nt: TGTGCCACCAGCAGAGTCCGGGACAGGGGTGACAATGAGCAGTTCTTC

j_gene: TRBJ1-2
d_gene: -
v_gene: TRBV6-6
abundance: -
CDR3aa: CASSYRGGYTF
CDR3nt: TGTGCCAGCAGTTACCGGGGTGGCTACACCTTC

j_gene: TRBJ2-7
d_gene: TRBD1
v_gene: TRBV7-9
abundance: -
CDR3aa: CASSWTGETYEQYF
CDR3nt: TGTGCCAGCAGCTGGACAGGGGAGACCTACGAGCAGTACTTC

j_gene: TRBJ2-1
d_gene: -
v_gene: TRBV20-1
abundance: few
CDR3aa: CSASWDPNEQFF
CDR3nt: TGCAGTGCTAGTTGGGATCCCAATGAGCAGTTCTTC

j_gene: TRBJ2-1
d_gene: -
v_gene: TRBV20-1
abundance: few
CDR3aa: CSASGLADASYNEQFF
CDR3nt: TGCAGTGCTAGTGGCCTAGCCGACGCGTCCTACAATGAGCAGTTCTTC

j_gene: TRBJ2-1
d_gene: TRBD2
v_gene: TRBV5-1
abundance: once
CDR3aa: CASSPLAGVHYEQFF
CDR3nt: TGCGCCAGCAGCCCTCTAGCGGGAGTGCATTATGAGCAGTTCTTC

j_gene: TRBJ2-7
d_gene: TRBD2
v_gene: TRBV12-3/TRBV12-4
abundance: few
CDR3aa: CASSRLAGDNEQYF
CDR3nt: TGTGCCAGCAGTCGACTAGCGGGAGATAACGAGCAGTACTTC

j_gene: TRBJ2-1
d_gene: TRBD2
v_gene: TRBV29-1
abundance: -
CDR3aa: CSVEDPYGGLNNEQFF
CDR3nt: TGCAGCGTTGAAGATCCCTACGGGGGGTTAAACAATGAGCAGTTCTTC

j_gene: TRBJ2-3
d_gene: TRBD2
v_gene: TRBV10-1
abundance: -
CDR3aa: CASSESTLGGSGDTQYF
CDR3nt: TGCGCCAGCAGTGAGTCGACTCTCGGGGGGAGTGGAGATACGCAGTATTTT

j_gene: TRBJ2-3
d_gene: TRBD2
v_gene: TRBV20-1
abundance: -
CDR3aa: CSATWASGSQDTQYF
CDR3nt: TGCAGTGCTACCTGGGCTAGCGGGAGCCAAGATACGCAGTATTTT

j_gene: TRBJ2-1
d_gene: TRBD1
v_gene: TRBV29-1
abundance: few
CDR3aa: CSGEGTGAYNEQFF
CDR3nt: TGCAGCGGGGAAGGGACAGGAGCCTACAATGAGCAGTTCTTC

j_gene: TRBJ2-7
d_gene: TRBD1
v_gene: TRBV20-1
abundance: few
CDR3aa: CSAESGTGILEQYF
CDR3nt: TGCAGTGCTGAGTCCGGGACAGGGATCCTCGAGCAGTACTTC

j_gene: TRBJ2-3
d_gene: -
v_gene: TRBV11-1
abundance: -
CDR3aa: CASSLLAPRTDTQYF
CDR3nt: TGTGCCAGCAGCTTACTCGCCCCACGCACAGATACGCAGTATTTT

j_gene: TRBJ1-1
d_gene: TRBD1
v_gene: TRBV24-1
abundance: -
CDR3aa: CATSAPGTGEAFF
CDR3nt: TGTGCCACCAGTGCCCCAGGGACAGGGGAAGCTTTCTTT

j_gene: TRBJ1-2
d_gene: TRBD1
v_gene: TRBV4-1
abundance: -
CDR3aa: CASSQDSDTQGVSYGYTF
CDR3nt: TGCGCCAGCAGCCAAGATTCTGACACCCAGGGGGTAAGCTATGGCTACACCTTC

j_gene: TRBJ2-7
d_gene: -
v_gene: TRBV27
abundance: -
CDR3aa: CASSFSPDSYEQYF
CDR3nt: TGTGCCAGCAGTTTTTCGCCAGACAGCTACGAGCAGTACTTC

j_gene: TRBJ2-1
d_gene: TRBD2
v_gene: TRBV20-1
abundance: -
CDR3aa: CSASRGGAGYNEQFF
CDR3nt: TGCAGTGCTAGCCGCGGGGGGGCAGGTTACAATGAGCAGTTCTTC

j_gene: TRBJ2-3
d_gene: -
v_gene: TRBV20-1
abundance: -
CDR3aa: CSASRLGAGTDTQYF
CDR3nt: TGCAGTGCCTCTAGGTTGGGGGCAGGCACAGATACGCAGTATTTT

j_gene: TRBJ2-1
d_gene: TRBD2
v_gene: TRBV12-3/TRBV12-4
abundance: few
CDR3aa: CASRGLAGGYNEQFF
CDR3nt: TGTGCCAGCAGGGGACTAGCGGGAGGTTACAATGAGCAGTTCTTC

j_gene: TRBJ2-1
d_gene: -
v_gene: TRBV29-1
abundance: few
CDR3aa: CSAPTGYNEQFF
CDR3nt: TGCAGCGCCCCGACCGGCTACAATGAGCAGTTCTTC

j_gene: TRBJ2-7
d_gene: -
v_gene: TRBV20-1
abundance: -
CDR3aa: CSASRGQEQYF
CDR3nt: TGCAGTGCTAGTCGGGGGCAAGAGCAGTACTTC

j_gene: TRBJ2-5
d_gene: TRBD2
v_gene: TRBV11-1
abundance: few
CDR3aa: CASSAGLAFGTQYF
CDR3nt: TGTGCCAGCAGCGCGGGACTAGCGTTCGGGACCCAGTACTTC

j_gene: TRBJ2-3
d_gene: -
v_gene: TRBV3-1
abundance: -
CDR3aa: CASSQDPRASGGPDTQYF
CDR3nt: TGCGCCAGCAGCCAAGATCCTCGGGCCAGCGGTGGCCCAGATACGCAGTATTTT

j_gene: TRBJ2-7
d_gene: TRBD1
v_gene: TRBV5-1
abundance: -
CDR3aa: CASSSQGTGREQYF
CDR3nt: TGCGCCAGCAGCTCCCAGGGGACAGGACGCGAGCAGTACTTC

j_gene: TRBJ2-1
d_gene: TRBD1
v_gene: TRBV29-1
abundance: -
CDR3aa: CSVTYRGQINEQFF
CDR3nt: TGCAGCGTGACCTACAGGGGGCAGATAAATGAGCAGTTCTTC

j_gene: TRBJ2-6
d_gene: TRBD1
v_gene: TRBV7-9
abundance: -
CDR3aa: CASSLDGTGVSGANVLTF
CDR3nt: TGTGCCAGCAGCTTGGATGGGACAGGGGTATCAGGGGCCAACGTCCTGACTTTC

j_gene: TRBJ2-7
d_gene: TRBD1
v_gene: TRBV29-1
abundance: -
CDR3aa: CSVKGQANSYEQYF
CDR3nt: TGCAGCGTCAAAGGACAGGCTAACTCCTACGAGCAGTACTTC

j_gene: TRBJ2-7
d_gene: -
v_gene: TRBV5-1
abundance: few
CDR3aa: CASRRNSPGPEQYF
CDR3nt: TGCGCCAGCAGGCGGAATAGCCCGGGCCCCGAGCAGTACTTC

j_gene: TRBJ1-6
d_gene: -
v_gene: TRBV20-1
abundance: -
CDR3aa: CSAKRSNSPLHF
CDR3nt: TGCAGTGCTAAACGTAGTAATTCGCCCCTCCACTTT

j_gene: TRBJ2-6
d_gene: -
v_gene: TRBV15
abundance: few
CDR3aa: CATSRDHGANVLTF
CDR3nt: TGTGCCACCAGCAGAGATCATGGGGCCAACGTCCTGACTTTC

j_gene: TRBJ1-1
d_gene: -
v_gene: TRBV7-9
abundance: -
CDR3aa: CASSLIRLAFF
CDR3nt: TGTGCCAGCAGCCTCATCCGGTTGGCTTTCTTT

j_gene: TRBJ2-3
d_gene: TRBD2
v_gene: TRBV4-2
abundance: -
CDR3aa: CASSSIAGASTDTQYF
CDR3nt: TGTGCCAGCAGCTCGATAGCGGGGGCTAGCACAGATACGCAGTATTTT

j_gene: TRBJ2-7
d_gene: -
v_gene: TRBV29-1
abundance: few
CDR3aa: CSVGNSGYEQYF
CDR3nt: TGCAGCGTTGGGAACAGCGGCTACGAGCAGTACTTC

j_gene: TRBJ2-1
d_gene: TRBD1
v_gene: TRBV20-1
abundance: -
CDR3aa: CSARSEGAYNEQFF
CDR3nt: TGCAGTGCTAGATCCGAGGGGGCTTACAATGAGCAGTTCTTC

j_gene: TRBJ2-7
d_gene: TRBD2
v_gene: TRBV9
abundance: -
CDR3aa: CASSANPTSSGRSYEQYF
CDR3nt: TGTGCCAGCAGCGCCAATCCCACGTCTAGCGGGAGGTCCTACGAGCAGTACTTC

j_gene: TRBJ1-4
d_gene: -
v_gene: TRBV10-3
abundance: -
CDR3aa: CATHAGVTTNEKLFF
CDR3nt: TGTGCCACCCACGCAGGGGTTACAACTAATGAAAAACTGTTTTTT

j_gene: TRBJ2-1
d_gene: TRBD2
v_gene: TRBV28
abundance: -
CDR3aa: CASSRGLAGGRYNEQFF
CDR3nt: TGTGCCAGCAGCCGGGGACTAGCGGGAGGGAGGTACAATGAGCAGTTCTTC

j_gene: TRBJ2-7
d_gene: -
v_gene: TRBV2
abundance: -
CDR3aa: CASSGAYEQYF
CDR3nt: TGTGCCAGCAGTGGGGCCTACGAGCAGTACTTC

j_gene: TRBJ2-1
d_gene: -
v_gene: TRBV20-1
abundance: -
CDR3aa: CSVVAPFMNNEQFF
CDR3nt: TGCAGTGTTGTAGCCCCCTTCATGAACAATGAGCAGTTCTTC

j_gene: TRBJ2-7
d_gene: -
v_gene: TRBV12-3/TRBV12-4
abundance: -
CDR3aa: CASSSHRVSYEQYF
CDR3nt: TGTGCCAGCAGTTCCCACAGGGTCTCCTACGAGCAGTACTTC